A selection of T cell receptor beta chains follows, all from one sample in a study of response to subunit inactivated influenza vaccine. In TCRdb, the RT-PCR reads were re-called with MiXCR into one record per CDR3 protein. The sample carries around 710,000 distinct CDR3 sequences, approximately 13% recorded once. Sample: PBMCs from blood, taken roughly 15 days before vaccination. The source of these receptors is a man between 45 and 60 years old who received an inactivated influenza vaccine. The CDR3 runs from the conserved cysteine through the conserved F or W. D genes are given only for firm matches. Some rows have no size entry. The others give once, few or many, or a class for an expanded clone.

abundance,v_gene,d_gene,j_gene,CDR3aa,CDR3nt
NA,TRBV6-1,NA,TRBJ2-2,CASRDFLVTGELFF,TGTGCCAGCAGGGACTTTCTCGTCACCGGGGAGCTGTTTTTT
few,TRBV25-1,TRBD1,TRBJ2-7,CASSPGQGITYEQYF,TGTGCCAGCAGCCCGGGACAGGGGATTACCTACGAGCAGTACTTC
many,TRBV7-9,NA,TRBJ2-2,CASRPPLRRDTGELFF,TGTGCCAGCAGGCCTCCCCTCCGGCGGGACACCGGGGAGCTGTTTTTT
NA,TRBV7-9,TRBD1,TRBJ2-2,CASSSGQGHTGELFF,TGTGCCAGCAGCTCCGGACAGGGGCACACCGGGGAGCTGTTTTTT
NA,TRBV14,NA,TRBJ2-7,CASSQDSGRRHEQYF,TGTGCCAGCAGCCAAGATAGTGGGCGGCGGCACGAGCAGTACTTC
few,TRBV6-5,TRBD1,TRBJ2-3,CASSWTGGPSDTQYF,TGTGCCAGCAGTTGGACAGGGGGCCCTAGTGATACGCAGTATTTT
many,TRBV4-2,NA,TRBJ1-6,CASSQGFGQGESPLHF,TGTGCCAGCAGCCAAGGTTTTGGGCAGGGAGAATCACCCCTCCACTTT
NA,TRBV7-2,NA,TRBJ2-3,CASSLAFDGTDTQYF,TGTGCCAGCAGCTTAGCATTTGACGGCACAGATACGCAGTATTTT
few,TRBV20-1,NA,TRBJ2-3,CSARRQSLTDTQYF,TGCAGTGCTAGACGACAGTCCCTCACAGATACGCAGTATTTT
many,TRBV6-2/TRBV6-3,NA,TRBJ2-7,CASTARRGGTYEQYF,TGTGCCAGCACGGCTCGGCGAGGTGGCACCTACGAGCAGTACTTC
few,TRBV12-3/TRBV12-4,TRBD1,TRBJ2-7,CASSPYGTWDSSYEQYF,TGTGCCAGCAGCCCTTATGGGACATGGGACAGCTCCTACGAGCAGTACTTC
few,TRBV28,NA,TRBJ2-7,CASSLRMAEQYF,TGTGCCAGCAGTCTTAGAATGGCCGAGCAGTACTTC
once,TRBV7-2,NA,TRBJ2-7,CASSLYGGSYEQYF,TGTGCCAGCAGCTTATATGGCGGATCGTACGAGCAGTACTTC
few,TRBV27,NA,TRBJ1-6,CASSRYRDKNGSPLHF,TGTGCCAGCAGCCGATACCGGGACAAAAACGGATCACCCCTCCACTTT
NA,TRBV6-2/TRBV6-3,TRBD1,TRBJ1-2,CASRTGTDHINYGYTF,TGTGCCAGCAGGACCGGGACAGACCACATAAACTATGGCTACACCTTC
NA,TRBV27,TRBD2,TRBJ2-7,CASSVFLSGTSVYEQYF,TGTGCCAGCAGTGTATTCCTCTCCGGGACTAGCGTCTACGAGCAGTACTTC
many,TRBV11-2,TRBD2,TRBJ2-2,CASSLGTSGRRLGGELFF,TGTGCCAGCAGCTTAGGGACTAGCGGGAGGCGACTCGGCGGGGAGCTGTTTTTT
few,TRBV9,NA,TRBJ2-7,CASSVAASRSYEQYF,TGTGCCAGCAGCGTAGCTGCGTCGCGGTCGTACGAGCAGTACTTC
few,TRBV25-1,TRBD1,TRBJ1-3,CASSETGYGNTIYF,TGTGCCAGCAGTGAGACAGGGTACGGAAACACCATATATTTT
many,TRBV5-1,NA,TRBJ1-1,CASSQGLNTEAFF,TGTGCCAGCAGCCAGGGACTGAACACTGAAGCTTTCTTT
NA,TRBV5-1,TRBD2,TRBJ2-7,CASSLQLAGGDEQYF,TGCGCCAGCAGCTTACAACTAGCGGGGGGGGACGAGCAGTACTTC
NA,TRBV7-2,NA,TRBJ1-5,CASSLWGRVQPQHF,TGTGCCAGCAGCTTATGGGGAAGGGTCCAGCCCCAGCATTTT
few,TRBV20-1,NA,TRBJ1-5,CSASGESDQPQHF,TGCAGTGCTAGTGGCGAGTCTGATCAGCCCCAGCATTTT